This T cell receptor beta chain appears in the sequencing data of a study of blood T cell repertoires in COVID-19. Background on the study: Samples of COVID-19 (acute and convalescent) were obtained from the United States, Italy and Spain. From T cells, B-cell-depleted T cells, or PBMCs came the material, which was cDNA or gDNA.

In the study's own analysis: Scientists estimated how many nucleated cells there were by amplifying reference gene primers. Libraries were prepared by immunoSEQ multiplex PCR; TCRdb keeps only in-frame clonotypes and omits some of them. V and J calls plus clone size are reproduced from that table; the DNA served to infer D and trimming. Of approximately 80,000 clones in the sample, roughly 90% were seen once. The V segment lost 6 bases and the J segment 4 bases; nucleotides outside the gene matches: 9. Germline CDR1 reads SNHLY; CDR2 reads FYNNEI. CDR3 length equals 16 residues. The TCR originated in a human donor in a cohort sampled during active COVID-19. The material sequenced was peripheral blood. V gene TRBV2 combines with J gene TRBJ2-5; the match to TRBD2 covers 12 bases. CDR3: CASSYPGLAGLETQYF. CDR3 sequence (DNA): TGTGCCAGCAGCTACCCTGGACTAGCGGGGCTAGAGACCCAGTACTTC.